This T cell receptor (beta chain) originates from a study of blood T cell repertoires in COVID-19. Trimming left V 0 bases short and J 6 bases short, with 11 bases between. CDR1 and CDR2 (germline): SGHTA, FQGNSA. CDR3 size: 15 residues. This clone was picked up one time. Per the study methods: Estimated nucleated cell counts came from reference gene primer amplification. TCRdb's table, derived via immunoSEQ multiplex PCR, lists solely in-frame clones and lacks some. D and trimming were read from the DNA, whereas the V and J calls and clone size are those reported in that table. The table has 250,000 to 350,000 clones, more than 70% seen once.

Sequenced input: peripheral blood. The chain employs TRBV7-2 and TRBJ2-2; D might be TRBD1 (7 bases). This receptor was identified in a woman aged 50 to 65 with acute or convalescent COVID-19. Written as DNA, the CDR3 is TGTGCCAGCAGCTTAGCAGGGGGCGGGGCCGGGGAGCTGTTTTTT. Amino acid sequence: CASSLAGGGAGELFF. Variable domain in full (rest from reference TRBV7-2 and TRBJ2-2): GAGVSQSPSNKVTEKGKDVELRCDPISGHTALYWYRQSLGQGLEFLIYFQGNSAPDKSGLPSDRFSAERTGGSVSTLTIQRTQQEDSAVYLCASSLAGGGAGELFFGEGSRLTVL.